Following are 18 T cell receptor beta chains from one sample sequenced in a study of blood T cell repertoires in COVID-19. Profiling relied on immunoSEQ multiplex PCR, and the TCRdb table lists in-frame clones only, not all of them. The sample holds some 340,000 clones; 75% to 90% are singletons and the top ten take 5% to 6%. Source material: PBMCs or T cells enriched from blood (not recorded which). These TCRs come from a woman aged 50 to 65 who had recovered from COVID-19.

The chain has TRBV27 and TRBJ1-5, with 7 bases matching TRBD1. The CDR3 is 14 amino acids. Germline V lookup: CDR1 MNHEY, CDR2 SMNVEV (reference sequence). The J segment lost 4 bases and the V segment lost 5 bases, leaving 5 bases of the junction unmatched. CDR3 DNA sequence: TGTGCCAGCAGTCGCCGGGACAGTAATCAGCCCCAGCATTTT. It translates to CASSRRDSNQPQHF.

The sample holds a few counts of this clone. The V and J genes are TRBV7-9 and TRBJ1-6; TRBD1 matches 7 bases. CDR1 SEHNR and CDR2 FQNEAQ come from the germline V gene (reference sequence). The junction had 11 bases not matched to a gene; V was cut back by 8 bases and J by 7 bases. This CDR3 region has 15 residues. The CDR3 nucleotides read TGTGCCAGCTCCTGGGGGACAGTACAAAATTCACCCCTCCACTTT. Amino acids: CASSWGTVQNSPLHF.

The chain joins TRBV7-9 to TRBJ1-1; D might be TRBD1 (6 bases). The length of the CDR3 is 16 residues. Germline V gene lookup returns CDR1 SEHNR and CDR2 FQNEAQ (reference sequence). Trimming took 5 bases from V and 1 from J, leaving 17 bases between them. CDR3 nucleotide sequence: TGTGCCAGCAGCCCGCGACCGACAGGACCGAACACTGAAGCTTTCTTT. This codes for CASSPRPTGPNTEAFF.

CDR3 nucleotides: TGTGCCAGCAGTTTTCGACAGGGGGGACTCTACACCTTC. It is translated as CASSFRQGGLYTF. V usage is TRBV27 and J usage is TRBJ1-2; TRBD1 matches at 9 bases. V lost 3 bases to trimming and J lost 10 bases; unmatched junction nucleotides: 6. The V gene's germline CDR1 is MNHEY and CDR2 SMNVEV (reference sequence). The CDR3 runs 13 residues.

The chain couples TRBV7-9 to TRBJ1-2; TRBD1 matches 7 bases. Trimming took 0 bases from V and 0 from J; bases not matched to a gene: 1. The V gene's germline CDR1 is SEHNR and CDR2 FQNEAQ (reference sequence). This CDR3 comprises 15 residues. In DNA, the CDR3 is TGTGCCAGCAGCTTAGCAGGGACAGCTAACTATGGCTACACCTTC. This gives the protein CASSLAGTANYGYTF.

The chain uses TRBV5-8 and TRBJ2-7; 7 bases line up with TRBD1. Unmatched junction bases numbered 3, after V lost 5 bases and J lost 1 base. The CDR3 extends over 13 amino acids. Germline loops: CDR1 SGHTS, CDR2 YDEGEE. The CDR3 DNA reads TGTGCCAGCAGTCCCAGGGGGTCCTACGAGCAGTACTTC. It translates to CASSPRGSYEQYF. The full variable domain, in which reference TRBV5-8 and TRBJ2-7 provide the parts outside the CDR3, is EAGVTQSPTHLIKTRGQQATLRCSPISGHTSVYWYQQALGLGLQFLLWYDEGEERNRGNFPPRFSGRQFPNYSSELNVNALELEDSALYLCASSPRGSYEQYFGPGTRLTVT.

This clone appeared a few times. The V and J genes are TRBV6-1 and TRBJ2-4; D remains unclear. The V and J ends lost 0 bases and 5 bases respectively, with 8 bases between them. There are 14 residues in the CDR3. Germline lookup yields CDR1 MNHNS and CDR2 SASEGT. This CDR3 is CASSEARIENIQYF. As DNA, the CDR3 is TGTGCCAGCAGTGAAGCGCGGATAGAAAACATTCAGTACTTC.

This clone was observed a few times. The gene calls are TRBV30 and TRBJ1-5; D is perhaps TRBD1 (6 bases). The CDR3 is 13 amino acids. Germline CDR1 reads GTSNPN; CDR2 reads SVGIG (reference sequence). The V gene lost 1 base and the J gene lost 4 bases, with 8 bases spanning the gap. CDR3 nucleotide sequence: TGTGCCTGGAGTGGGGACACTAATCAGCCCCAGCATTTT. Its protein is CAWSGDTNQPQHF.

The V and J genes are TRBV2 and TRBJ2-5, with 9 nucleotides matching TRBD1. Germline assignment: CDR1 SNHLY and CDR2 FYNNEI. The CDR3 is made up of 14 amino acids. Trimming cost V 7 bases and J 5 bases; bases outside gene matches: 8. CDR3 nucleotides: TGTGCCAGCAACCACAGGGGGCACAGTGAGACCCAGTACTTC. It encodes CASNHRGHSETQYF.

The chain employs TRBV19 and TRBJ2-2, with 8 bases identical to TRBD1. Germline V lookup: CDR1 LNHDA, CDR2 SQIVND (reference sequence). The CDR3 consists of 14 residues. With V trimmed by 3 bases and J by 7 bases, 4 bases remained unmatched. CDR3 DNA: TGTGCCAGTAGTATGGACAGGGACGGCGGGGAGCTGTTTTTT. It yields the protein CASSMDRDGGELFF.

This chain connects TRBV21-1 to TRBJ1-2; the D call in the table, TRBD1, was not verified against the DNA. TRBV21-1 is described as a pseudogene. The CDR3 runs 16 residues. CDR3 amino acids: CATSPRTVPTHYGYTF. Written as DNA, the CDR3 is TGTGCTACTTCTCCCAGGACAGTCCCAACCCATTATGGCTACACCTTC.

This clone occurred a few times. This rearrangement joins TRBV5-4 to TRBJ1-6; D remains unclear. The CDR3 has 14 amino acids. The V end was cut by 2 bases, the J end by 6 bases, with 9 bases between. CDR1 and CDR2 (germline): SGHNT, YYREEE (reference sequence). The CDR3 region has the DNA TGTGCCAGCAGCTTCGGTGTGCCTAATTCACCCCTCCACTTT. This gives the protein CASSFGVPNSPLHF.

The chain is built from TRBV19 and TRBJ1-2, with 8 bases matching TRBD1. The CDR3 is 14 amino acids. Germline CDR1 reads LNHDA; CDR2 reads SQIVND (reference sequence). Germline trimming cut 1 base from V and 4 bases from J; bases unmatched to any gene: 2. The CDR3 nucleotides are TGTGCCAGTAGTATAGGACAGGGGATCTATGGCTACACCTTC. It encodes CASSIGQGIYGYTF. Variable domain in full (rest from reference TRBV19 and TRBJ1-2): DGGITQSPKYLFRKEGQNVTLSCEQNLNHDAMYWYRQDPGQGLRLIYYSQIVNDFQKGDIAEGYSVSREKKESFPLTVTSAQKNPTAFYLCASSIGQGIYGYTFGSGTRLTVV.

The V call is TRBV7-2, the J call TRBJ1-5; the match to TRBD1 covers 11 bases. This CDR3 spans 20 amino acids. CDR1 and CDR2 (germline): SGHTA, FQGNSA. The V and J ends lost 4 bases and 5 bases, in that order; junction bases with no gene match: 19. The CDR3 here is CASSSAPGTGGIGAYQPQHF. DNA for the CDR3: TGTGCCAGCAGCTCAGCTCCCGGGACAGGGGGAATTGGGGCATATCAGCCCCAGCATTTT.

V is TRBV4-1 and J is TRBJ2-7, with D possibly being TRBD1 (6 bases). The V and J ends lost 0 bases and 6 bases respectively, with 15 bases between them. This CDR3 is 15 amino acids long. Germline CDR1 MGHRA, CDR2 YSYEKL. CDR3 bases: TGCGCCAGCAGCCAAGATGGCAGGGGAAGTCTCGAGCAGTACTTC. Residues: CASSQDGRGSLEQYF.

V gene TRBV7-3 combines with J gene TRBJ2-3; 10 bases align to TRBD2. The CDR3 consists of 19 residues. Germline CDR1 is SGHTA and CDR2 is FQGTGA. V lost 5 bases, J lost 7 bases, and 21 bases stayed unmatched. The CDR3 loop reads CASSTRTGASGSGIHTQYF. CDR3 sequence (DNA): TGTGCCAGCAGCACAAGGACCGGGGCTAGCGGGAGTGGAATCCATACGCAGTATTTT.

This chain uses TRBV7-9 with TRBJ2-3; 11 bases line up with TRBD2. CDR1 and CDR2 (germline): SEHNR, FQNEAQ (reference sequence). Trimming cost V 6 bases and J 4 bases; bases outside gene matches: 3. The CDR3 loop spans 14 amino acids. CDR3 amino acids: CASRPGLAADTQYF. CDR3 DNA sequence: TGTGCCAGCAGGCCGGGACTAGCGGCAGATACGCAGTATTTT.

This chain connects TRBV7-2 to TRBJ1-4; D remains ambiguous. CDR3 size: 14 residues. Germline CDR1 and CDR2: SGHTA and FQGNSA. Between the trimmed V and J ends, which lost 5 bases and 4 bases, there was a span of 11 bases. The CDR3, as DNA: TGTGCCAGCAGCCGCGCTGATATTAATGAAAAACTGTTTTTT. Its protein is CASSRADINEKLFF.